The next 30 T cell receptor beta chains were all read from a single sample in a study of blood T cell repertoires in COVID-19. Sequencing was performed with immunoSEQ multiplex PCR; in TCRdb, only in-frame clones are kept and a portion is missing. The table records 100,000 to 150,000 clones, roughly 72% of them present only once. Sequencing was carried out using peripheral blood. These TCRs come from a man older than 75 with COVID-19, enrolled during active disease.

This chain joins TRBV3-1 (or the pseudogene TRBV3-2) and TRBJ2-2; possible D gene TRBD1, 6 bases. V gave up 1 base and J gave up 3 bases, with 12 bases separating them. This CDR3 spans 16 amino acids. Germline-derived CDR1 and CDR2 are LGHDT and YNNKEL (reference sequence). CDR3 in amino acids: CASSQGLGGYTGELFF. In DNA form, the CDR3 reads TGTGCCAGCAGCCAAGGTTTAGGGGGTTACACCGGGGAGCTGTTTTTT.

This clone was found a few times. The chain recombines TRBV7-8 with TRBJ2-7; TRBD2 agrees at 10 bases. The CDR3 consists of 17 residues. The trim removed 0 bases at V and 4 bases at J, leaving 9 bases unmatched. Germline V gene data show CDR1 as SGHVS and CDR2 as FQNEAQ. The CDR3 here is CASSLALRTSGSYEQYF. CDR3 nucleotide sequence: TGTGCCAGCAGCTTAGCACTTAGGACTAGCGGATCGTACGAGCAGTACTTC. The variable domain in full, completed from reference TRBV7-8 and TRBJ2-7, reads GAGVSQSPRYKVAKRGQDVALRCDPISGHVSLFWYQQALGQGPEFLTYFQNEAQLDKSGLPSDRFFAERPEGSVSTLKIQRTQQEDSAVYLCASSLALRTSGSYEQYFGPGTRLTVT.

The chain uses TRBV6-5 and TRBJ2-7, with TRBD1 identical over 12 bases. The CDR3 has 15 residues. V shed 3 bases, J shed 2 bases, and the junction held 2 bases outside the gene matches. Germline values: CDR1 MNHEY, CDR2 SVGAGI. The CDR3, as DNA: TGTGCCAGCAGTTATGGGACAGGGGGCGCCTACGAGCAGTACTTC. Its translation is CASSYGTGGAYEQYF.

The chain employs TRBV7-2 and TRBJ2-2, with 8 positions matching TRBD2. Germline V gene lookup returns CDR1 SGHTA and CDR2 FQGNSA. V was pared by 1 base and J by 5 bases, with 6 bases of the junction left unmatched. CDR3 size: 16 residues. CDR3 protein: CASSLVSGGGTGELFF. CDR3 in DNA: TGTGCCAGCAGCTTAGTTTCGGGCGGGGGGACCGGGGAGCTGTTTTTT.

The chain employs TRBV24-1 and TRBJ2-1, with D perhaps TRBD2 (7 bases). Trimming removed 9 bases from V and 8 bases from J, with 19 bases in between. The CDR3 extends over 14 amino acids. The V gene's germline CDR1 is KGHDR and CDR2 SFDVKD. The CDR3 coding sequence is TGTGCCACCGGGGGCCGCGGGAGCCTCGATGAGCAGTTCTTC. Translating gives CATGGRGSLDEQFF.

J is TRBJ2-3 and V is TRBV5-1; D might be TRBD2 (5 bases). This CDR3 comprises 16 residues. Per germline, CDR1 SGHRS and CDR2 YFSETQ. V dropped 0 bases and J dropped 1 base, with 12 bases sitting between them. The CDR3 nucleotides are TGCGCCAGCAGCTTGGATGGGAAAGCGGGCACAGATACGCAGTATTTT. This encodes CASSLDGKAGTDTQYF.

The CDR3 DNA reads as TGTGCCAGCAGTACGACAGGGGGGGATCAGCCCCAGCATTTT. This encodes CASSTTGGDQPQHF. The V gene is TRBV6-6, the J gene TRBJ1-5, with 9 nucleotides matching TRBD1. The V and J ends lost 5 bases and 5 bases, in that order; junction bases with no gene match: 4. This CDR3 comprises 14 residues. CDR1 is MNHNY and CDR2 is SVGAGI in the germline V gene (reference sequence).

The chain combines TRBV28 with TRBJ2-7, with D perhaps TRBD2 (6 bases). The germline V and J ends were trimmed by 6 bases and 5 bases, with 20 bases remaining between them. Per the germline V gene, CDR1 is MDHEN and CDR2 is SYDVKM. The CDR3 totals 15 residues. CDR3 region: CASSPGTALGNEQYF. The CDR3 DNA follows: TGTGCCAGCAGCCCTGGGACTGCCCTTGGGAACGAGCAGTACTTC.

V and J are TRBV29-1 and TRBJ2-5; weak D call: TRBD2 (5 bases). This CDR3 is built from 11 residues. Trimming took 7 bases from V and 7 from J, leaving 13 bases between them. Germline CDR1 SQVTM, CDR2 ANQGSEA. This chain's CDR3 is CSEDAEGTQYF. In nucleotides, the CDR3 is TGCAGCGAGGACGCCGAGGGGACCCAGTACTTC.

This chain's CDR3 is CASSIDGAGGNEQFF. The CDR3 region has the DNA TGTGCCAGTAGTATAGACGGAGCGGGAGGCAATGAGCAGTTCTTC. The V gene is TRBV19, the J gene TRBJ2-1; 9 bases fit TRBD2. V dropped 0 bases and J dropped 6; count of bases not matched to a gene: 3. Germline V gene lookup returns CDR1 LNHDA and CDR2 SQIVND (reference sequence). The CDR3 runs 15 residues.

This chain joins TRBV5-1 and TRBJ2-2, with 12 positions matching TRBD2. The germline V gene has CDR1 SGHRS and CDR2 YFSETQ. With V trimmed by 3 bases and J by 3 bases, 6 bases remained unmatched. The length of the CDR3 is 17 residues. CDR3 coding DNA: TGCGCCAGCAGCTCAGGACTAGCGGGGTGGGACACCGGGGAGCTGTTTTTT. This sequence encodes CASSSGLAGWDTGELFF.

V and J are TRBV29-1 and TRBJ1-1; possibly TRBD1 for D (6 bases). Germline V CDR1 and CDR2: SQVTM, ANQGSEA. Trimming took off 7 bases at V and 3 bases at J, with 18 bases between the two ends. The CDR3 is 14 amino acids. CDR3 region: CSAKTGSGDTEAFF. CDR3 DNA sequence: TGCAGCGCTAAAACAGGGTCGGGCGACACTGAAGCTTTCTTT.

The V and J genes are TRBV7-9 and TRBJ1-3, with no clear D. The V gene lost 1 base and the J gene lost 4 bases, with 8 bases spanning the gap. There are 14 residues in the CDR3. From germline, CDR1 is SEHNR and CDR2 FQNEAQ (reference sequence). CDR3 in amino acids: CASSLDGSGNTIYF. Written as DNA, the CDR3 is TGTGCCAGCAGCTTAGACGGGTCGGGAAACACCATATATTTT.

This chain links TRBV29-1 with TRBJ1-1; D unclear. This CDR3 has 12 residues. The germline V gene encodes CDR1 SQVTM and CDR2 ANQGSEA. The V end was cut by 5 bases, the J end by 1 base, with 8 bases between. CDR3 nucleotides: TGCAGCGTTAAAATTCAGAACACTGAAGCTTTCTTT. Protein sequence: CSVKIQNTEAFF.

The gene calls are TRBV10-3 and TRBJ2-3; 11 nucleotides align to TRBD2. This CDR3 is built from 15 residues. Germline CDR1 and CDR2: ENHRY and SYGVKD. Trimming took 6 bases from V and 2 from J; bases not matched to a gene: 4. This CDR3 reads CAISLAGGPTDTQYF. The CDR3 DNA reads as TGTGCCATCAGCCTAGCGGGAGGTCCCACAGATACGCAGTATTTT.

CDR3 sequence (DNA): TGTGCCAGCAGCTTAACAGGGGGCCTTAACTATGGCTACACCTTC. It is translated as CASSLTGGLNYGYTF. The chain combines TRBV7-3 with TRBJ1-2, with 7 bases fitting TRBD1. V was pared by 0 bases and J by 1 base, with 2 bases of the junction left unmatched. Germline values: CDR1 SGHTA, CDR2 FQGTGA. The CDR3 is 15 residues long.

This chain uses TRBV19 with TRBJ1-1, with 8 bases aligning to TRBD1. Germline CDR1 is LNHDA and CDR2 is SQIVND (reference sequence). The CDR3 length is 15 residues. V was clipped by 5 bases and J by 0 bases; unmatched bases: 5. The CDR3: CASSLRQGLNTEAFF. For the CDR3, the DNA is TGTGCCAGTAGTCTAAGACAGGGGTTGAACACTGAAGCTTTCTTT. The full variable domain, with the rest looked up from reference TRBV19 and TRBJ1-1, is DGGITQSPKYLFRKEGQNVTLSCEQNLNHDAMYWYRQDPGQGLRLIYYSQIVNDFQKGDIAEGYSVSREKKESFPLTVTSAQKNPTAFYLCASSLRQGLNTEAFFGQGTRLTVV.

The chain has TRBV6-5 and TRBJ1-1, with a possible D match to TRBD1 (5 bases). V lost 6 bases to trimming and J lost 11 bases, with 16 bases between them. CDR1 and CDR2 (germline): MNHEY, SVGAGI. The CDR3 extends over 12 amino acids. CDR3 nucleotide sequence: TGTGCCAGCAGCCCCGAAGGAGGGACGGCTTTCTTT. Translating gives CASSPEGGTAFF.

The V and J genes are TRBV6-6 and TRBJ2-7; D perhaps matches TRBD1 (6 bases). This CDR3 comprises 16 residues. V was pared by 6 bases and J by 4 bases, with 22 bases between. CDR1 MNHNY and CDR2 SVGAGI come from the germline V gene (reference sequence). This CDR3 reads CASSRIEGGMGYEQYF. CDR3 bases: TGTGCCAGCAGCCGAATAGAAGGGGGAATGGGATACGAGCAGTACTTC.

The chain uses TRBV6-2 or TRBV6-3 and TRBJ2-2; 9 nucleotides match TRBD2. V shed 9 bases, J shed 5 bases, and the junction held 4 bases outside the gene matches. Germline assignment: CDR1 MNHEY and CDR2 SVGEGT. The CDR3 spans 13 residues. This CDR3 reads CASSGSGTGELFF. The DNA for the CDR3 is TGTGCCAGTAGCGGGAGTGGGACCGGGGAGCTGTTTTTT.

This clone appeared a few times. The CDR3 here is CASSFGYTIYF. The CDR3 DNA follows: TGTGCCAGCAGTTTCGGTTACACCATATATTTT. This sequence joins TRBV12-3 or TRBV12-4 and TRBJ1-3; no clear D. This CDR3 has 11 amino acids. Between the trimmed V and J ends, which lost 3 bases and 8 bases, there was a span of 5 bases.

The chain employs TRBV7-9 and TRBJ1-4; D ambiguous. Germline CDR1 and CDR2: SEHNR and FQNEAQ (reference sequence). The CDR3 contains 14 residues. V lost 5 bases to trimming and J lost 7 bases, with 14 bases between them. CDR3 loop: CASSAPKDFEKLFF. The CDR3 DNA is TGTGCCAGCAGCGCCCCCAAAGACTTTGAAAAACTGTTTTTT. The full variable domain, completed using reference TRBV7-9 and TRBJ1-4, is DTGVSQNPRHKITKRGQNVTFRCDPISEHNRLYWYRQTLGQGPEFLTYFQNEAQLEKSRLLSDRFSAERPKGSFSTLEIQRTEQGDSAMYLCASSAPKDFEKLFFGSGTQLSVL.

The CDR3 loop is CASSVIDRSNQPQHF. The CDR3 DNA follows: TGTGCCAGTAGTGTGATCGACAGAAGCAATCAGCCCCAGCATTTT. The chain joins TRBV19 to TRBJ1-5, with a possible D match to TRBD1 (5 bases). CDR3 size: 15 residues. The germline CDR1 and CDR2 sequences are LNHDA and SQIVND (reference sequence). V shed 5 bases and J shed 1 base, with 12 bases lying between them.

For the CDR3, the DNA is TGTGCCAGCAGTTTAGGTAGCGGGAGTGTAGTTGAGCAGTTCTTC. Its protein product is CASSLGSGSVVEQFF. V usage is TRBV28 and J usage is TRBJ2-1; 9 bases are a match to TRBD2. V shed 2 bases, J shed 9 bases, and the junction held 8 bases outside the gene matches. Germline CDR1 reads MDHEN; CDR2 reads SYDVKM. The CDR3 runs to 15 residues.

J is TRBJ2-3 and V is TRBV10-1; the match to TRBD2 covers 10 bases. The ends lost 6 bases at V and 0 bases at J; junction bases unmatched: 6. The germline gives CDR1 WNHNN, CDR2 SYGVQD (reference sequence). This CDR3 region has 16 residues. CDR3 sequence (DNA): TGCGCCAGCAGGTCTAGCGGGAGCCGGAGCACAGATACGCAGTATTTT. Encoded protein: CASRSSGSRSTDTQYF.

This clone was detected only a few times. The V gene is TRBV7-6, the J gene TRBJ2-3; 7 positions agree with TRBD2. The CDR3 extends over 15 amino acids. The germline CDR1 and CDR2 sequences are SGHVS and FNYEAQ. V lost 1 base to trimming and J lost 5 bases; unmatched junction nucleotides: 6. CDR3 nucleotide sequence: TGTGCCAGCAGCTTAGTGGGAGGGCCACGAGATACGCAGTATTTT. It yields the protein CASSLVGGPRDTQYF.

The J gene is TRBJ2-7, the V gene TRBV29-1; D not resolved. CDR1 and CDR2 (germline): SQVTM, ANQGSEA. Trimming removed 0 bases at V and 4 bases at J, with 7 bases between. The CDR3 contains 12 residues. The CDR3 DNA follows: TGCAGCGTTGAAGAGACCGGGTACGAGCAGTACTTC. Its translation is CSVEETGYEQYF.

This sequence joins TRBV7-8 and TRBJ2-1; D not resolved. The V gene lost 5 bases and the J gene lost 3 bases, with 17 bases spanning the gap. There are 16 residues in the CDR3. Germline CDR1 reads SGHVS; CDR2 reads FQNEAQ. The CDR3 nucleotides are TGTGCCAGCAGCCGTCTGGCAGAACCACACTACAATGAGCAGTTCTTC. Its protein is CASSRLAEPHYNEQFF.

This clone has just a few counts. V usage is TRBV2 and J usage is TRBJ1-2; D remains unclear. Trimming removed 3 bases at V and 3 bases at J, with 8 bases between. Germline V gives CDR1 SNHLY, CDR2 FYNNEI. This CDR3 is built from 13 residues. The CDR3 is CASSESVYYGYTF. In nucleotides, the CDR3 is TGTGCCAGCAGTGAGTCGGTATACTATGGCTACACCTTC.

This clone was counted ten times or more. The rearrangement links TRBV11-2 to TRBJ2-3; D unclear. Per germline, CDR1 SGHAT and CDR2 FQNNGV. Trimming removed 1 base at V and 5 bases at J, with 10 bases between. The CDR3 totals 14 residues. The CDR3 here is CASSLVGVRDTQYF. For the CDR3, the DNA is TGTGCCAGCAGCTTAGTTGGAGTGCGAGATACGCAGTATTTT.